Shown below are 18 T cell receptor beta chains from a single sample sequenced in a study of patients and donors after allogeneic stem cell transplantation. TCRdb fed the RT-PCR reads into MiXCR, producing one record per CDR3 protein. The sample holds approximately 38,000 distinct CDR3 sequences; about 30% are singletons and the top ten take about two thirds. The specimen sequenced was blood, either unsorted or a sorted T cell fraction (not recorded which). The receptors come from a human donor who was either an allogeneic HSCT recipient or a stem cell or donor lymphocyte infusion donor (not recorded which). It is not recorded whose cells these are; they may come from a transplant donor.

CDR3 in DNA: TGTGCCATCAGTGGACTAGCGGGAGTGAGCTCCTACGAGCAGTACTTC. Its translation: CAISGLAGVSSYEQYF. The chain has TRBV10-3 and TRBJ2-7; 12 nucleotides match TRBD2. Per the germline V gene, CDR1 is ENHRY and CDR2 is SYGVKD. This CDR3 region has 16 residues. V trimming: 4 bases; J trimming: 0 bases; junction bases outside the gene matches: 4.

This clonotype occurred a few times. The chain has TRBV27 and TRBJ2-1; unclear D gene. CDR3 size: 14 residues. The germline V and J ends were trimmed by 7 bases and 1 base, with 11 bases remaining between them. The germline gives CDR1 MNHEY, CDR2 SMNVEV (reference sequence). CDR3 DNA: TGTGCCAGCACCCTAAGCTATTCCTACAATGAGCAGTTCTTC. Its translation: CASTLSYSYNEQFF.

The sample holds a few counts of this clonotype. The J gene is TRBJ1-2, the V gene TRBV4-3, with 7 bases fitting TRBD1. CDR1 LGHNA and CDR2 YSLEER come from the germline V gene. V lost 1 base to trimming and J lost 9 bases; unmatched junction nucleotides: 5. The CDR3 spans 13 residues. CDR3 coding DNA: TGCGCCAGCAGCCAAGCAGGGGGAATTAGCTACACCTTC. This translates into CASSQAGGISYTF.

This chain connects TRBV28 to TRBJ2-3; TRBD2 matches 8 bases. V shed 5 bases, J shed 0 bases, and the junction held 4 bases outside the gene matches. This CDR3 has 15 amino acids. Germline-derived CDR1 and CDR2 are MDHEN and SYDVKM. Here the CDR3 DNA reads TGTGCCAGCAGTCCTCCTAGCGGGAGCACAGATACGCAGTATTTT. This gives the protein CASSPPSGSTDTQYF. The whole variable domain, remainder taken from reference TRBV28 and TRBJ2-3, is DVKVTQSSRYLVKRTGEKVFLECVQDMDHENMFWYRQDPGLGLRLIYFSYDVKMKEKGDIPEGYSVSREKKERFSLILESASTNQTSMYLCASSPPSGSTDTQYFGPGTRLTVL.

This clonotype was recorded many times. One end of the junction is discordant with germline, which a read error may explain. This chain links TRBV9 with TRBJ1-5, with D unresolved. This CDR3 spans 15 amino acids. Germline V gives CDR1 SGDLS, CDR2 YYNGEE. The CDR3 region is CASSVDSGFDQLQHF. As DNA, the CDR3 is TGTGCCAGCAGCGTAGATTCGGGGTTTGATCAGCTCCAGCATTTT.

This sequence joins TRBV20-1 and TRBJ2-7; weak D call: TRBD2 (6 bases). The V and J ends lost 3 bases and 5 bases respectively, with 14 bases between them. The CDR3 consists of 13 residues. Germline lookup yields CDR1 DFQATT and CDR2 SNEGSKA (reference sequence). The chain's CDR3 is CSARREVLNEQYF. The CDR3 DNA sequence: TGCAGTGCTAGGAGGGAGGTTCTTAACGAGCAGTACTTC.

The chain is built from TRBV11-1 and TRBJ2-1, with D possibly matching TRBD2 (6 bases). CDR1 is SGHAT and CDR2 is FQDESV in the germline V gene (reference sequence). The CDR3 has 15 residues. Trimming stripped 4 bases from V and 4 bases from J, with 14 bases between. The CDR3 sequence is CASSWDSPRYNEQFF. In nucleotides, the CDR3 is TGTGCCAGCAGCTGGGACTCTCCGAGGTACAATGAGCAGTTCTTC.

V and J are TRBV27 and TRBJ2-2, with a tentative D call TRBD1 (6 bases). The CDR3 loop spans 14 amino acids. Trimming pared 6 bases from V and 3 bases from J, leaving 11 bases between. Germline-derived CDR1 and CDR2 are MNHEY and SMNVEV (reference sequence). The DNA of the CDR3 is TGTGCCAGCAGCAAAACAGGGTACACCGGGGAGCTGTTTTTT. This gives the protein CASSKTGYTGELFF.

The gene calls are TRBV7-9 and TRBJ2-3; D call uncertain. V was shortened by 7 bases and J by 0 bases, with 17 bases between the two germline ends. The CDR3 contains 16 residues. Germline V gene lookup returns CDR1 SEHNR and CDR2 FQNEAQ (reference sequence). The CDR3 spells CASILSAAISTDTQYF. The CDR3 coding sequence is TGTGCCAGCATCTTGTCTGCTGCGATCAGCACAGATACGCAGTATTTT.

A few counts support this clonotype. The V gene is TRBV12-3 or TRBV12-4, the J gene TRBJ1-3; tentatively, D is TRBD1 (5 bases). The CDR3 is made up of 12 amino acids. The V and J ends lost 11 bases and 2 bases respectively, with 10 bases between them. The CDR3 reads CAGETAGNTIYF. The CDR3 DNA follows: TGTGCCGGGGAGACAGCTGGAAACACCATATATTTT.

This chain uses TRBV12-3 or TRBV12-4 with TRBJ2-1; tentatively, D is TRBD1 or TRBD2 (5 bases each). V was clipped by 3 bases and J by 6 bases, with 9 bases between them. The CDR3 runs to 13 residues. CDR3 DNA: TGTGCCAGCAGTTTGAGAGGGACCAATGAGCAGTTCTTC. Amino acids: CASSLRGTNEQFF.

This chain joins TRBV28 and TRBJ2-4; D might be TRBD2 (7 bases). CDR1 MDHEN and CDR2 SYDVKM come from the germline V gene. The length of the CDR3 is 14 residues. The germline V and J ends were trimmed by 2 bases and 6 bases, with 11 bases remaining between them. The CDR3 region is CASSLPGGGNIQYF. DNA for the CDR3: TGTGCCAGCAGTTTACCGGGGGGCGGAAACATTCAGTACTTC.

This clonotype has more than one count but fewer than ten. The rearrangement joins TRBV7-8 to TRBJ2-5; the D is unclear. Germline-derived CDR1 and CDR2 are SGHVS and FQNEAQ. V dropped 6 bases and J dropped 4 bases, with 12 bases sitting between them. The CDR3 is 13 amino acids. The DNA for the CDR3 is TGTGCCAGCAGTTGGACCGGCCGAGAGACCCAGTACTTC. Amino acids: CASSWTGRETQYF.

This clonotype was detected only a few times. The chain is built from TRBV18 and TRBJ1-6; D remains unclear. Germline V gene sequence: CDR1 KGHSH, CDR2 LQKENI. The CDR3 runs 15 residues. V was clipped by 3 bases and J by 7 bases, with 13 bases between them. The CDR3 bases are TGTGCCAGCTCACCCCCGGGCCGGCGGAATTCACCCCTCCACTTT. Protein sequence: CASSPPGRRNSPLHF.

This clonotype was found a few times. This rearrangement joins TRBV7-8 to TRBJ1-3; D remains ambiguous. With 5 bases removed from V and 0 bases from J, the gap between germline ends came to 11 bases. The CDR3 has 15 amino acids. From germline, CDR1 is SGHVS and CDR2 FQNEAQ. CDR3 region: CASSHRFLSGNTIYF. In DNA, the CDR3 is TGTGCCAGCAGCCACAGATTTCTCTCTGGAAACACCATATATTTT.

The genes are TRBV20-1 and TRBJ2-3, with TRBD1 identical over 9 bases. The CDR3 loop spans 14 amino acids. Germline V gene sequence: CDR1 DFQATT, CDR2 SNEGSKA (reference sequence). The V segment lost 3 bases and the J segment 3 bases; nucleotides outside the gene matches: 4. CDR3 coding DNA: TGCAGTGCTAGCAACAGGGGGCCGACAGATACGCAGTATTTT. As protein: CSASNRGPTDTQYF.

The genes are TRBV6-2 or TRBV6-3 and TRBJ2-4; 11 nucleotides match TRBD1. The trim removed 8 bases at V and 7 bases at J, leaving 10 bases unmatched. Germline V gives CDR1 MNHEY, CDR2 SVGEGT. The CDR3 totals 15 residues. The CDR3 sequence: CASSGTGGIVNIQYF. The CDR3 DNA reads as TGTGCCAGCTCCGGGACAGGGGGAATCGTGAACATTCAGTACTTC.

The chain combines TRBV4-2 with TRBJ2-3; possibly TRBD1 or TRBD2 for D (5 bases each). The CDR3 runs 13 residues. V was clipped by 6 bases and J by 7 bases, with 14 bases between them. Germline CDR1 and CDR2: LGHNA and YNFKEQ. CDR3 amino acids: CASSDGASNTQYF. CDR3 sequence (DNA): TGTGCCAGCAGTGACGGGGCCTCCAATACGCAGTATTTT.